The 3 T cell receptor beta chains listed next were all sequenced from one sample in a study of OX40 agonist ivuxolimab in advanced cancers. Libraries were built with the immunoSEQ multiplex PCR assay. Sourced from immuneACCESS, this table was stored by TCRdb with only in-frame sequences that have V and J called. A share of the clones is absent; for the studies checked, an unresolved V gene accounts for under half, and the remainder has no known explanation. This sample gives 75,000 to 80,000 clones in total; about 93% of them show up just once. The ten biggest clones cover around 21% of the sample. The sequenced sample was CD4+ or CD8+ T cells sorted from blood, obtained in a trial of the OX40 agonist ivuxolimab. These receptors all come from an adult with an advanced solid tumor such as melanoma, head and neck, liver or kidney cancer.

In its sample, this clone was seen once. The chain employs TRBV29-1 and TRBJ2-2, with TRBD1 as a possible D gene (6 bases). Looked up from germline, CDR1 is SQVTM and CDR2 is ANQGSEA. CDR3 size: 13 residues. Trimming pared 6 bases from V and 0 bases from J, leaving 8 bases between. The CDR3 nucleotides read TGCAGCGTCGGGACAACGAACACCGGGGAGCTGTTTTTT. It is translated as CSVGTTNTGELFF.

The chain couples TRBV14 to TRBJ1-1; D gene ambiguous. CDR1 SGHDN and CDR2 FVKESK come from the germline V gene. The CDR3 spans 12 residues. The V end lost 3 bases, the J end lost 4 bases, and 6 bases lay between the germline ends. CDR3 DNA sequence: TGTGCCAGCAGCCAGGGGAGCACTGAAGCTTTCTTT. Protein: CASSQGSTEAFF.

V gene TRBV7-3 combines with J gene TRBJ2-3; no clear D gene. The CDR3 has 13 amino acids. In germline, CDR1 is SGHTA, CDR2 FQGTGA. Trimming cost V 5 bases and J 6 bases, with 12 bases left between them. DNA for the CDR3: TGTGCCAGCAGCCCTCACCCGGCGGATACGCAGTATTTT. It translates to CASSPHPADTQYF.